This T cell receptor (beta chain) was obtained from a study of tumor and adjacent non-tumor tissue in lung cancer. Study-wide results and caveats: In normal lung, the top 100 clones were significantly more dominant than in tumor.

The CDR3 is 15 residues long. Trimming took 5 bases from V and 9 from J, leaving 23 bases between them. Germline V CDR1 and CDR2: MNHNY, SVGAGI (reference sequence). TCRbeta libraries were built with three rounds of nested PCR, modified from ARM-PCR. TCRdb analysed the multiplex PCR reads with MiXCR anew, one entry per CDR3 protein. This sample has about 50,000 distinct CDR3 sequences, with 74% found just once. RNA was extracted from bulk tissue without any cell sorting. More than 3 cm separated this lung sample from the edge of the tumor. This clonotype is a singleton in its sample. No antigen is known for it.

This rearrangement joins TRBV6-6 to TRBJ2-7; D is tentatively TRBD1 or TRBD2 (6 bases each). Source material: distant non-tumor lung tissue. This clonotype originated in a woman aged 55-70 years with non-small cell lung cancer. CDR3 nucleotides: TGTGCCAGCAGTGAGGGGGGCGATAGGGCTTTCGGGCAGTACTTC. It specifies CASSEGGDRAFGQYF.